This T cell receptor (beta chain) was profiled in a study of blood T cell repertoires in COVID-19. Study context: Sites across the United States, Italy and Spain contributed samples from acute and convalescent COVID-19.

Profiled with immunoSEQ multiplex PCR; TCRdb holds only in-frame clones, not every one. The sample lists about 480,000 clones, 70% to 90% seen once, with approximately 1.8% in the top ten. Cohort 3 recovered donors had two negative PCRs, clearance, or symptom resolution. The source of this sequence is a woman aged 40-49 years who had recovered from COVID-19. The specimen sequenced was PBMCs or T cells enriched from blood (not recorded which).

DNA for the CDR3: TGCGCCAGCAGCTCCGGGACTAGCTCCTACAATGAGCAGTTCTTC. Translated: CASSSGTSSYNEQFF. The genes are TRBV5-1 and TRBJ2-1; 8 nucleotides align to TRBD2. Germline-derived CDR1 and CDR2 are SGHRS and YFSETQ. V gave up 3 bases and J gave up 0 bases; unmatched junction bases: 2. CDR3 size: 15 residues.